Given below is one TCR beta chain in context. This sample stems from a study of T cells in Graves' hyperthyroidism and ophthalmopathy. Amplification of TCR beta CDR3 regions used RNA as the template. RT-PCR in the first round (using the HTBI primer set) targeted the TCR CDR3. Using its own MiXCR run on the multiplex PCR reads, TCRdb lists one record per CDR3 protein. The sample includes about 700,000 distinct CDR3 sequences, roughly 15% of them seen just once. This CDR3 is 14 amino acids long. Looked up from germline, CDR1 is LGHNT and CDR2 is FRNRAP. The V segment lost 6 bases and the J segment 1 base; nucleotides outside the gene matches: 2.

The receptor was derived from a woman aged 18-29 years with Graves' hyperthyroidism. The source material was blood. This sequence joins TRBV12-5 and TRBJ1-5; 8 nucleotides agree with TRBD1. The CDR3 nucleotides are TGTGCTAGTGGACAGGGGGAGAGCAATCAGCCCCAGCATTTT. This sequence encodes CASGQGESNQPQHF.